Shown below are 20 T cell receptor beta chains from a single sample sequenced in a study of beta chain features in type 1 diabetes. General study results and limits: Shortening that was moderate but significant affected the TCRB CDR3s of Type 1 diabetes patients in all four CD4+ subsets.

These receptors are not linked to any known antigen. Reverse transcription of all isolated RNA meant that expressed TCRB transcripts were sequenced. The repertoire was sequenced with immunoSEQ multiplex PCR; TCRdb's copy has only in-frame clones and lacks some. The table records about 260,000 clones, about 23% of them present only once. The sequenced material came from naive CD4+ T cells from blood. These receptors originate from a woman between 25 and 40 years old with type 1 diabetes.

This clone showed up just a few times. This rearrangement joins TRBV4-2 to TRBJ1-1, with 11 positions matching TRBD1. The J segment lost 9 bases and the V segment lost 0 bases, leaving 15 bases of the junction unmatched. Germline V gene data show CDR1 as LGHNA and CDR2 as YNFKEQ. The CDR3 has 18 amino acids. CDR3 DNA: TGTGCCAGCAGCCAAGATTTAGGACAGGGGGCACCGACGGGGAAAGCTTTCTTT. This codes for CASSQDLGQGAPTGKAFF.

The chain's CDR3 is CASSAGSYGYTF. CDR3 coding DNA: TGTGCCAGCAGCGCAGGGTCTTATGGCTACACCTTC. The rearrangement links TRBV25-1 to TRBJ1-2; D possibly corresponds to TRBD1 (5 bases). CDR3 length: 12 residues. Germline V gene sequence: CDR1 MGHDK, CDR2 SYGVNS. The ends were cut back, 6 bases at V and 5 bases at J, with 10 bases in the middle.

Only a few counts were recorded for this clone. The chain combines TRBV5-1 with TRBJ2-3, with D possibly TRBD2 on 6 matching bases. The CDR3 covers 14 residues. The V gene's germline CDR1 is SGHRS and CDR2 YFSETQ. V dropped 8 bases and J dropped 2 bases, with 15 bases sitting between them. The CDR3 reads CASHGTPNTDTQYF. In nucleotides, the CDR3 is TGCGCCAGTCACGGGACTCCAAACACAGATACGCAGTATTTT. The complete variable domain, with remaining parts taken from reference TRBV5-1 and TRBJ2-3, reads KAGVTQTPRYLIKTRGQQVTLSCSPISGHRSVSWYQQTPGQGLQFLFEYFSETQRNKGNFPGRFSGRQFSNSRSEMNVSTLELGDSALYLCASHGTPNTDTQYFGPGTRLTVL.

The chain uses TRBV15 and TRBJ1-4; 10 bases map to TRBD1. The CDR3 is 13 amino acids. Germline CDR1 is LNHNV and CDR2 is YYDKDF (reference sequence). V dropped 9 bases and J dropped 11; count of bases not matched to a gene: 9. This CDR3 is CATTGTGAEKLFF. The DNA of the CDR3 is TGTGCCACTACCGGGACAGGGGCCGAGAAACTGTTTTTT.

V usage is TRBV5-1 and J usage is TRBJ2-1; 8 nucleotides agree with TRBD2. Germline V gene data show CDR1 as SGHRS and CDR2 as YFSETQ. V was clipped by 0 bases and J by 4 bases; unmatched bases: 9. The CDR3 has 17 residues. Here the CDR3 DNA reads TGCGCCAGCAGCTTGGCCACCACTAGCGGCCCATACAATGAGCAGTTCTTC. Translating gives CASSLATTSGPYNEQFF.

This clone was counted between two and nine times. In DNA, the CDR3 is TGTGCCAGCAGCCAACCAGAGGGGGCGGACACCATATATTTT. It translates to CASSQPEGADTIYF. V is TRBV4-2 and J is TRBJ1-3, with 7 bases matching TRBD1. The CDR3 spans 14 residues. CDR1 and CDR2 from the germline V gene are LGHNA and YNFKEQ. V lost 2 bases to trimming and J lost 8 bases; unmatched junction nucleotides: 6.

CDR3 nucleotide sequence: TGCAGCGTTGCGGGACAGGGGATTTCCCTACGAGAGCAGTACTTC. Translation gives CSVAGQGISLREQYF. The chain recombines TRBV29-1 with TRBJ2-7; 10 bases agree with TRBD1. CDR1 and CDR2 (germline): SQVTM, ANQGSEA. Trimming removed 4 bases from V and 7 bases from J; junction bases left unmatched: 13. The CDR3 totals 15 residues.

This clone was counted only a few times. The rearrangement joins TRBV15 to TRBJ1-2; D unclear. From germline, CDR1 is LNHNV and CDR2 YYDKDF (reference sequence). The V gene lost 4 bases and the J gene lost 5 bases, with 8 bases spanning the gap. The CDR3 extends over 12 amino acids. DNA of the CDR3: TGTGCCACCAGCAAGACGGGTTATGGCTACACCTTC. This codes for CATSKTGYGYTF.

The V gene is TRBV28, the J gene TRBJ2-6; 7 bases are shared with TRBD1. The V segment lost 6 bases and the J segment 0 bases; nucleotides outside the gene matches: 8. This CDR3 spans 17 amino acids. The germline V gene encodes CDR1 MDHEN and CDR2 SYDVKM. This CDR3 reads CASRGTVASSGANVLTF. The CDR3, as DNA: TGTGCCAGCAGGGGGACAGTAGCGAGCTCTGGGGCCAACGTCCTGACTTTC.

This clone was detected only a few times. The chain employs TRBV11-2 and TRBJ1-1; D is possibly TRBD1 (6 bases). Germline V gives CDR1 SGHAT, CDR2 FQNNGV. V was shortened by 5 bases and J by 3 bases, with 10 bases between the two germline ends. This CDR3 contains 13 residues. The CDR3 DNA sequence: TGTGCCAGCAGCCCGAGGACAGACACTGAAGCTTTCTTT. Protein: CASSPRTDTEAFF. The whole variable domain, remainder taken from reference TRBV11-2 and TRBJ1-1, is EAGVAQSPRYKIIEKRQSVAFWCNPISGHATLYWYQQILGQGPKLLIQFQNNGVVDDSQLPKDRFSAERLKGVDSTLKIQPAKLEDSAVYLCASSPRTDTEAFFGQGTRLTVV.

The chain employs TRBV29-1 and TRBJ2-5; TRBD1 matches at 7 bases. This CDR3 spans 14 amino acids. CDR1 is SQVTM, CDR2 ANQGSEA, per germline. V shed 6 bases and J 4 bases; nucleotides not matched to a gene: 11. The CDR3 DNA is TGCAGCGTCGCGCCAGACAGGGCCCCAGAGACCCAGTACTTC. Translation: CSVAPDRAPETQYF.

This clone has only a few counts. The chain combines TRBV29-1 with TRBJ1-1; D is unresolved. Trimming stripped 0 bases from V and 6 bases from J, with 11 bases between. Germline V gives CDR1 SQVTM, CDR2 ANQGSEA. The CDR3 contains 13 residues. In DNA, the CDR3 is TGCAGCGTTGAAGATAGGAGTGATGCTGAAGCTTTCTTT. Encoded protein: CSVEDRSDAEAFF.

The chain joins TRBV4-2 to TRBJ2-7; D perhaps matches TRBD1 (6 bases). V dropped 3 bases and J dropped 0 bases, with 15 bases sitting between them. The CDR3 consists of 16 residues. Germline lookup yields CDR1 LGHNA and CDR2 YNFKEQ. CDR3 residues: CASSQPQWDTSYEQYF. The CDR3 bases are TGTGCCAGCAGCCAGCCACAGTGGGACACCTCCTACGAGCAGTACTTC.

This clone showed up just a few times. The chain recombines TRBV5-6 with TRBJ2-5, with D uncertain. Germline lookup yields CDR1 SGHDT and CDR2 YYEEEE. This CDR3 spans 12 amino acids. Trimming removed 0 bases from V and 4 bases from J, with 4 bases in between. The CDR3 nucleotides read TGTGCCAGCAGCTTGGGGGCAGAGACCCAGTACTTC. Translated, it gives CASSLGAETQYF.

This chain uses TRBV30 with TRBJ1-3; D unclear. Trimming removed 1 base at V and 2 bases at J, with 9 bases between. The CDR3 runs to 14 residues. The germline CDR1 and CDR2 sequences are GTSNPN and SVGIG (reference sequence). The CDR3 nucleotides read TGTGCCTGGAGTGCCCCAGTGCCTGGAAACACCATATATTTT. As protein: CAWSAPVPGNTIYF.

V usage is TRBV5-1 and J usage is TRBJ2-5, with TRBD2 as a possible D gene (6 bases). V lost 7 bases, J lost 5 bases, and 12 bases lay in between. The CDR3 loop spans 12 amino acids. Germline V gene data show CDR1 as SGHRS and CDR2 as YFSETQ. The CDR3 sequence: CASRTREETQYF. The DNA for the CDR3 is TGCGCCAGCCGGACTCGGGAGGAGACCCAGTACTTC.

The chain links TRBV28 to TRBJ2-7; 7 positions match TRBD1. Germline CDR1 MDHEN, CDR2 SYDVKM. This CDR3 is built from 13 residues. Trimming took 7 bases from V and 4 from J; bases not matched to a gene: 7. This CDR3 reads CASTTGAGYEQYF. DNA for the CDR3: TGTGCCAGCACCACAGGGGCGGGTTACGAGCAGTACTTC. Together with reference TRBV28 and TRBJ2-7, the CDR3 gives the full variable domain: DVKVTQSSRYLVKRTGEKVFLECVQDMDHENMFWYRQDPGLGLRLIYFSYDVKMKEKGDIPEGYSVSREKKERFSLILESASTNQTSMYLCASTTGAGYEQYFGPGTRLTVT.

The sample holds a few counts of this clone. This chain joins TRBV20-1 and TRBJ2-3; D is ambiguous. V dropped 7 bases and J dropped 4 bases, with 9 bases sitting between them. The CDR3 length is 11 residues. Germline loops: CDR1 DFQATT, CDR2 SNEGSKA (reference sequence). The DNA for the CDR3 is TGCAGTGAGATCCGGGCAGATACGCAGTATTTT. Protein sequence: CSEIRADTQYF.

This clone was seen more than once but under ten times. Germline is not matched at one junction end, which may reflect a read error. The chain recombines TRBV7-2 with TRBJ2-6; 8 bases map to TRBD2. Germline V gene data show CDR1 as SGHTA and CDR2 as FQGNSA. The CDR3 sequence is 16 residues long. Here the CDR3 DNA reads TGTGCCAGCAGCCTAGCGGGCCGACCGGGGGCCAACGTCCTGACTTTC. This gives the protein CASSLAGRPGANVLTF. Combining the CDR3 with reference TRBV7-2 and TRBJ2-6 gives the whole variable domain GAGVSQSPSNKVTEKGKDVELRCDPISGHTALYWYRQSLGQGLEFLIYFQGNSAPDKSGLPSDRFSAERTGGSVSTLTIQRTQQEDSAVYLCASSLAGRPGANVLTFGAGSRLTVL.

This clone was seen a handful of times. The CDR3 DNA is TGTGCCTGGAGATGGAGACTAGCGGGAAAATACGAGCAGTACTTC. This sequence encodes CAWRWRLAGKYEQYF. The V gene is TRBV30, the J gene TRBJ2-7, with 11 bases identical to TRBD2. J gave up 4 bases and V 3 bases, and 8 bases lay outside the gene matches. CDR1 and CDR2 from the germline V gene are GTSNPN and SVGIG (reference sequence). CDR3 length equals 15 residues.